The rows below give T cell receptor beta chains drawn from one sample of a study of T cells in Graves' hyperthyroidism and ophthalmopathy. TCRdb fed the multiplex PCR reads into MiXCR, producing one record per CDR3 protein. This sample has approximately 210,000 distinct CDR3 sequences; roughly 17% occur once, and the top ten carry roughly 53%. What was sequenced was blood. The source of these receptors is a man between 45 and 60 years old with Graves' hyperthyroidism. CDR3s include the opening cysteine and the closing phenylalanine or tryptophan. Fields, in order: J gene, V gene, clone size, D gene, CDR3 DNA, CDR3 protein. D genes are given only for firm matches. Size values are once, few and many counts, or a class for expanded clones, and some rows have none.

TRBJ1-5 TRBV10-3 . . TGTGCCATCAGTGAGTCCCCCGATCAGCCCCAGCATTTT CAISESPDQPQHF
TRBJ2-2 TRBV6-1 once TRBD1 TGTGCCAGCAGTGAAGTGCAGGGGGCCACCGGGGAGCTGTTTTTT CASSEVQGATGELFF
TRBJ2-7 TRBV20-1 many TRBD2 TGCAGTGCCGAAGCCGGACTAGCGGGAGACGAGCAGTACTTC CSAEAGLAGDEQYF
TRBJ2-6 TRBV28 many . TGTGCCAGCAGCCCGGACACAGTGACTGGGGCCAACGTCCTGACTTTC CASSPDTVTGANVLTF
TRBJ2-3 TRBV5-1 many TRBD1 TGCGCCAGCAGCTTGAGGACAGGGGACCCAGATACGCAGTATTTT CASSLRTGDPDTQYF
TRBJ2-7 TRBV2 many . TGTGCCAGCAACCCCCAGGGGAGCTCCTACGAGCAGTACTTC CASNPQGSSYEQYF
TRBJ1-4 TRBV14 few . TGTGCCAGCAGCCATACCACAGGGTGGAATGAAAAACTGTTTTTT CASSHTTGWNEKLFF
TRBJ1-2 TRBV4-2 many . TGTGCCAGCAGCCATGGAACAGGGCCGCAAGGCTACACCTTC CASSHGTGPQGYTF
TRBJ2-2 TRBV7-2 . TRBD2 TGTGCCAGCAATGGCCGCGGGAGTGGGGCCGGGGAGCTGTTTTTT CASNGRGSGAGELFF
TRBJ2-5 TRBV12-3/TRBV12-4 . TRBD1 TGTGCCAGCAGTTCCAGGGGGCAGTGGGAGACCCAGTACTTC CASSSRGQWETQYF
TRBJ2-7 TRBV5-1 . TRBD2 TGCGCCAGCAGCTCCCTACCTAGCGGTTCCTACGAGCAGTACTTC CASSSLPSGSYEQYF
TRBJ2-3 TRBV20-1 many TRBD2 TGCAGTGCGGGACTAGCGGAGAGAGATACGCAGTATTTT CSAGLAERDTQYF
TRBJ1-6 TRBV4-1 few . TGCGCCAGCAACACGAATAAGGGGAGGAATTCACCCCTCCACTTT CASNTNKGRNSPLHF
TRBJ2-1 TRBV2 . TRBD2 TGTGCCAGCAAGACTAGCGGGAACGCTGAGCAGTTCTTC CASKTSGNAEQFF